Included here is one TCR beta chain sequence, with context. Its antigen is unknown. The record has no base qualities; no much larger clone is one base away. These data belong to a study of PD-L1 blockade in urothelial cancer (dated by TCRdb to about 2017). For the wider study: All patients started therapy around 2014 and received atezolizumab 1,200 mg intravenously every 3 weeks. Durable clinical benefit was achieved by nine patients and was not achieved by 20 patients. Blood samples gave median yields of around 140,000 T cells and 82,636 unique TCRs, along with a median clonality of roughly 0.08. In the same patients, whole exome sequencing and RNA sequencing of pretreatment tumors were performed in addition to TCR sequencing. Durable clinical benefit meant progression-free survival longer than 6 months, and TCR features were also tested against progression-free and overall survival. An ECOG performance status of 0 or 1 was recorded for the patients, and 0 to 3 prior chemotherapy regimens had been received by the patients. The study, an exploratory multi-omic analysis, examined somatic, immune and clinical correlates of response to PD-L1 blockade with atezolizumab in urothelial cancer. About 90% of the roughly 30 patients were males with bladder-origin urothelial cancer, and about 65% of the roughly 29 reported a prior smoking history. Over 28 patients had pretreatment blood TCR-seq, about 25 had at least one posttreatment blood collection, and about 25 had tumor TCR-seq. Blood samples were analyzed 3 weeks after the start of treatment (second dose) and 6 weeks after the start of treatment. TCR sequencing covered pretreatment tumor samples and matched, serially collected peripheral blood taken before and after atezolizumab treatment.

Each PCR received spiked-in synthetic TCR analog templates so that absolute template abundance could be estimated from read counts. TCRbeta CDR3 regions were amplified from genomic DNA with bias-controlled V and J gene primers using the immunoSEQ assay. Sequencing of rearranged TCRbeta segments was done at approximately 20X coverage. Per the original workflow: Sequencing errors were corrected by clustering, and CDR3s were annotated against IMGT so that V, D and J genes could be assigned. Downstream analyses used only productive TCRbeta rearrangements and left out out-of-frame or stop-codon sequences. Clonality was calculated as one minus the Shannon entropy normalized by the log of the number of unique productive sequences. Fisher's exact test with Benjamini-Hochberg correction, using a cutoff of adjusted p below 0.01, was how clones that differed between time points or between blood and tumor were identified. The clones in this table, taken by TCRdb from immuneACCESS, are in-frame only. Not every clone is retained; where verified, under half of the shortfall comes from an unresolved V gene, and the cause of the rest is unknown. The DNA was the basis for D and trimming; V, J and clone size are from that table. In all, the sample holds 55,000 to 70,000 clones, and 70% to 90% of those were seen once. Less than 3.5% of the sample rests with the top ten.

In the germline V gene, CDR1 corresponds to KGHSH and CDR2 to LQKENI. At the junction V is shortened by 2 bases and J by 5 bases, with 12 bases in between. The CDR3 sequence holds 15 residues, the cysteine and phenylalanine included. Of all the DNA, just the CDR3 is kept, 45 bases in frame from base 1. Results the study describes overall, beyond this receptor: A pretreatment peripheral blood TCR clonality below the median was linked to improved progression-free and overall survival. Greater expansion of tumor-associated TCR clones in peripheral blood 3 weeks after the start of treatment was observed in patients with durable benefit (n ≈ 20, p = 0.022). Because the sample size was small (n of about 30) and many of the analyses were exploratory, the results are meant to be hypothesis-generating.

A total of 29 patients with locally advanced or metastatic urothelial carcinoma, treated at Memorial Sloan Kettering on a trial protocol, made up the cohort. Peripheral blood mononuclear cells were collected from each patient pretreatment and during treatment, giving between 1 and 8 total time points per patient. The Qiagen DNeasy Blood extraction kit was used to purify genomic DNA from total PBMCs and tumor samples. Collected pretreatment and during treatment, PBMCs were isolated and stored as previously described. This TCR was recovered from a man aged 45-60 years with urothelial cancer. The V gene is TRBV18 and the J gene is TRBJ1-4; the D gene is possibly TRBD1, with 6 bases matching. The sample was PBMCs, taken around atezolizumab (anti-PD-L1) treatment. The CDR3 protein is CASSPTWDKNEKLFF. The DNA reads as follows: TGTGCCAGCTCACCAACTTGGGACAAGAATGAAAAACTGTTTTTT.